Listed below are T cell receptor beta chains from one sample, sequenced in a study of blood T cell repertoires in COVID-19. This table comes from immunoSEQ multiplex PCR, and its TCRdb copy is limited to in-frame clones, with some not included. The sample contains under 130,000 clones, approximately 92% of which appear only once. The sample taken for sequencing was peripheral blood. All receptors come from a woman over 75 with acute or convalescent COVID-19. CDR3s include the opening cysteine and the closing phenylalanine or tryptophan. A D gene is named only where the DNA matches it firmly. Expanded clones get a size class; other rows say once, few or many, or leave the size out.

v_call: TRBV11-3; d_call: .; clone_size: .; j_call: TRBJ2-7; cdr3_aa: CASSLEGGEQYF; cdr3_nt: TGTGCCAGCAGCTTAGAGGGAGGAGAGCAGTACTTC
v_call: TRBV6-5; d_call: TRBD2; clone_size: .; j_call: TRBJ2-1; cdr3_aa: CASSYSRWGLDNEQFF; cdr3_nt: TGTGCCAGCAGTTACTCGAGATGGGGACTAGACAATGAGCAGTTCTTC
v_call: TRBV11-2; d_call: TRBD2; clone_size: .; j_call: TRBJ2-1; cdr3_aa: CASSFQRGNEQFF; cdr3_nt: TGTGCCAGCAGCTTCCAGCGGGGTAATGAGCAGTTCTTC
v_call: TRBV9; d_call: TRBD1; clone_size: .; j_call: TRBJ2-3; cdr3_aa: CASSDPGQGRTIDTQYF; cdr3_nt: TGTGCCAGCAGCGACCCTGGACAGGGGCGGACCATAGATACGCAGTATTTT
v_call: TRBV10-1; d_call: TRBD2; clone_size: .; j_call: TRBJ2-2; cdr3_aa: CAKPERGTSGANTGELFF; cdr3_nt: TGCGCCAAGCCGGAGAGGGGGACTAGCGGGGCGAACACCGGGGAGCTGTTTTTT
v_call: TRBV6-5; d_call: .; clone_size: .; j_call: TRBJ2-1; cdr3_aa: CASSLQGYNEQFF; cdr3_nt: TGTGCCAGCAGCCTTCAGGGCTACAATGAGCAGTTCTTC
v_call: TRBV6-5; d_call: .; clone_size: .; j_call: TRBJ1-3; cdr3_aa: CASSSPAGGRNTIYF; cdr3_nt: TGTGCCAGCAGTTCCCCGGCCGGGGGAAGAAACACCATATATTTT
v_call: TRBV18; d_call: TRBD2; clone_size: .; j_call: TRBJ2-1; cdr3_aa: CASSPPNGLAAPNEQFF; cdr3_nt: TGTGCCAGCTCACCACCGAACGGACTAGCGGCCCCCAATGAGCAGTTCTTC
v_call: TRBV11-2; d_call: .; clone_size: .; j_call: TRBJ2-1; cdr3_aa: CASSSSFLGLARNEQFF; cdr3_nt: TGTGCCAGCAGTTCTTCCTTCCTGGGCCTAGCTAGAAATGAGCAGTTCTTC
v_call: TRBV19; d_call: .; clone_size: .; j_call: TRBJ1-5; cdr3_aa: CASSITGNQPQHF; cdr3_nt: TGTGCCAGTAGTATCACGGGGAATCAGCCCCAGCATTTT
v_call: TRBV3-1/TRBV3-2; d_call: TRBD2; clone_size: .; j_call: TRBJ2-7; cdr3_aa: CASSPPGKRGVGQYF; cdr3_nt: TGTGCCAGCAGCCCCCCCGGAAAGCGGGGGGTTGGGCAGTACTTC
v_call: TRBV5-1; d_call: .; clone_size: .; j_call: TRBJ2-1; cdr3_aa: CASSLEEAGYYNEQFF; cdr3_nt: TGCGCCAGCAGCTTGGAAGAGGCGGGGTATTACAATGAGCAGTTCTTC
v_call: TRBV11-2; d_call: .; clone_size: .; j_call: TRBJ2-7; cdr3_aa: CASSLGKGGPSPSYEQYF; cdr3_nt: TGTGCCAGCAGCTTAGGGAAAGGCGGCCCGTCGCCCTCCTACGAGCAGTACTTC
v_call: TRBV4-1; d_call: TRBD1; clone_size: .; j_call: TRBJ2-1; cdr3_aa: CASSQPDRVPYNEQFF; cdr3_nt: TGCGCCAGCAGCCAACCCGACAGGGTCCCCTACAATGAGCAGTTCTTC
v_call: TRBV5-6; d_call: .; clone_size: .; j_call: TRBJ1-2; cdr3_aa: CASRGRPQANYGYTF; cdr3_nt: TGTGCCAGCAGGGGGAGGCCGCAAGCTAACTATGGCTACACCTTC
v_call: TRBV12-3/TRBV12-4; d_call: .; clone_size: .; j_call: TRBJ2-1; cdr3_aa: CASSFGGPVEQFF; cdr3_nt: TGTGCCAGCAGTTTCGGAGGACCGGTGGAGCAGTTCTTC
v_call: TRBV5-1; d_call: TRBD1; clone_size: .; j_call: TRBJ1-6; cdr3_aa: CASRWTGDSPLHF; cdr3_nt: TGCGCCAGCAGGTGGACAGGGGATTCACCCCTCCACTTT
v_call: TRBV19; d_call: TRBD1; clone_size: .; j_call: TRBJ1-1; cdr3_aa: CASSSGQGAFF; cdr3_nt: TGTGCCAGTAGTTCGGGACAGGGGGCTTTCTTT
v_call: TRBV6-2/TRBV6-3; d_call: .; clone_size: once; j_call: TRBJ2-1; cdr3_aa: CASSYPSGPYNEQFF; cdr3_nt: TGTGCCAGCAGTTACCCTTCTGGCCCCTACAATGAGCAGTTCTTC
v_call: TRBV19; d_call: .; clone_size: .; j_call: TRBJ1-2; cdr3_aa: CASSISTANYGYTF; cdr3_nt: TGTGCCAGTAGTATAAGCACAGCTAACTATGGCTACACCTTC
v_call: TRBV19; d_call: TRBD1; clone_size: .; j_call: TRBJ1-1; cdr3_aa: CASLGQMNTEAFF; cdr3_nt: TGTGCCAGCTTGGGACAGATGAACACTGAAGCTTTCTTT
v_call: TRBV27; d_call: .; clone_size: few; j_call: TRBJ2-2; cdr3_aa: CASRRRPNTGELFF; cdr3_nt: TGTGCCAGCCGGCGGAGACCGAACACCGGGGAGCTGTTTTTT
v_call: TRBV2; d_call: .; clone_size: .; j_call: TRBJ1-2; cdr3_aa: CASKVGRASGYTF; cdr3_nt: TGTGCCAGCAAGGTCGGCAGGGCGTCCGGCTACACCTTC
v_call: TRBV10-3; d_call: TRBD1; clone_size: .; j_call: TRBJ1-2; cdr3_aa: CAISETGLDGYTF; cdr3_nt: TGTGCCATCAGCGAGACAGGGTTGGATGGCTACACCTTC
v_call: TRBV7-6; d_call: .; clone_size: once; j_call: TRBJ2-7; cdr3_aa: CASSRETVTYEQYF; cdr3_nt: TGTGCCAGCAGCCGGGAGACTGTAACCTACGAGCAGTACTTC
v_call: TRBV7-2; d_call: TRBD2; clone_size: .; j_call: TRBJ2-2; cdr3_aa: CASSLGSSGGGELFF; cdr3_nt: TGTGCCAGCAGCTTAGGGTCTAGCGGGGGTGGGGAGCTGTTTTTT
v_call: TRBV18; d_call: .; clone_size: .; j_call: TRBJ2-3; cdr3_aa: CASSPRDRRLSTDTQYF; cdr3_nt: TGTGCCAGCTCACCCCGAGACAGGAGACTTAGCACAGATACGCAGTATTTT
v_call: TRBV12-3/TRBV12-4; d_call: .; clone_size: .; j_call: TRBJ1-1; cdr3_aa: CASSLGGNTEAFF; cdr3_nt: TGTGCCAGCAGTTTGGGAGGGAACACTGAAGCTTTCTTT
v_call: TRBV10-3; d_call: .; clone_size: .; j_call: TRBJ2-7; cdr3_aa: CAISGGLIPYEQYF; cdr3_nt: TGTGCCATCAGTGGGGGACTCATTCCCTACGAGCAGTACTTC
v_call: TRBV3-1/TRBV3-2; d_call: TRBD2; clone_size: .; j_call: TRBJ2-1; cdr3_aa: CASSQGTSFNEQFF; cdr3_nt: TGTGCCAGCAGCCAAGGGACTAGCTTCAATGAGCAGTTCTTC
v_call: TRBV29-1; d_call: .; clone_size: .; j_call: TRBJ2-5; cdr3_aa: CSAGSAGGLETQYF; cdr3_nt: TGCAGCGCTGGGTCGGCAGGGGGGCTAGAGACCCAGTACTTC
v_call: TRBV18; d_call: TRBD1; clone_size: .; j_call: TRBJ1-4; cdr3_aa: CASSPRTGVNEKLFF; cdr3_nt: TGTGCCAGCTCACCAAGGACAGGGGTTAATGAAAAACTGTTTTTT
v_call: TRBV5-1; d_call: .; clone_size: .; j_call: TRBJ2-1; cdr3_aa: CASSLGGGGSYNEQFF; cdr3_nt: TGCGCCAGCAGCTTGGGGGGCGGTGGATCCTACAATGAGCAGTTCTTC
v_call: TRBV21-1; d_call: .; clone_size: .; j_call: TRBJ1-5; cdr3_aa: CASDGPEREPQHF; cdr3_nt: TGTGCCAGCGACGGACCGGAGCGGGAGCCCCAGCATTTT
v_call: TRBV2; d_call: TRBD1; clone_size: .; j_call: TRBJ1-6; cdr3_aa: CASSGQGALHNSPLHF; cdr3_nt: TGTGCCAGCAGTGGACAGGGGGCCTTACATAATTCACCCCTCCACTTT
v_call: TRBV6-5; d_call: .; clone_size: .; j_call: TRBJ2-3; cdr3_aa: CASMIDYYADTQYF; cdr3_nt: TGTGCCAGCATGATAGACTACTACGCAGATACGCAGTATTTT
v_call: TRBV5-1; d_call: TRBD1; clone_size: .; j_call: TRBJ1-1; cdr3_aa: CASSEGQANTEAFF; cdr3_nt: TGCGCCAGCAGCGAGGGACAGGCGAACACTGAAGCTTTCTTT
v_call: TRBV9; d_call: TRBD1; clone_size: few; j_call: TRBJ2-2; cdr3_aa: CASSVGPDRVGTGELFF; cdr3_nt: TGTGCCAGCAGCGTAGGCCCGGACAGGGTAGGCACCGGGGAGCTGTTTTTT
v_call: TRBV5-5; d_call: .; clone_size: .; j_call: TRBJ2-5; cdr3_aa: CASSLAWSVSQETQYF; cdr3_nt: TGTGCCAGCAGCTTGGCTTGGAGTGTCAGTCAAGAGACCCAGTACTTC
v_call: TRBV6-5; d_call: .; clone_size: .; j_call: TRBJ1-5; cdr3_aa: CASSNFNQPQHF; cdr3_nt: TGTGCCAGCAGCAATTTCAATCAGCCCCAGCATTTT
v_call: TRBV28; d_call: .; clone_size: .; j_call: TRBJ1-1; cdr3_aa: CASSFYREKAFF; cdr3_nt: TGTGCCAGCAGTTTCTACAGGGAAAAAGCTTTCTTT
v_call: TRBV13; d_call: .; clone_size: .; j_call: TRBJ1-2; cdr3_aa: CASSLPGHQGYTF; cdr3_nt: TGTGCCAGCAGCTTACCTGGACATCAGGGCTACACCTTC
v_call: TRBV13; d_call: TRBD2; clone_size: .; j_call: TRBJ2-2; cdr3_aa: CASSGGGLGTGELFF; cdr3_nt: TGTGCCAGCAGTGGGGGAGGGCTCGGCACCGGGGAGCTGTTTTTT
v_call: TRBV10-3; d_call: .; clone_size: once; j_call: TRBJ1-5; cdr3_aa: CAISDSGAQPQHF; cdr3_nt: TGTGCCATCAGTGACTCAGGGGCCCAGCCCCAGCATTTT
v_call: TRBV5-1; d_call: TRBD2; clone_size: .; j_call: TRBJ2-3; cdr3_aa: CASSLGTSGDSTDTQYF; cdr3_nt: TGCGCCAGCAGCTTGGGGACTAGCGGAGATAGCACAGATACGCAGTATTTT